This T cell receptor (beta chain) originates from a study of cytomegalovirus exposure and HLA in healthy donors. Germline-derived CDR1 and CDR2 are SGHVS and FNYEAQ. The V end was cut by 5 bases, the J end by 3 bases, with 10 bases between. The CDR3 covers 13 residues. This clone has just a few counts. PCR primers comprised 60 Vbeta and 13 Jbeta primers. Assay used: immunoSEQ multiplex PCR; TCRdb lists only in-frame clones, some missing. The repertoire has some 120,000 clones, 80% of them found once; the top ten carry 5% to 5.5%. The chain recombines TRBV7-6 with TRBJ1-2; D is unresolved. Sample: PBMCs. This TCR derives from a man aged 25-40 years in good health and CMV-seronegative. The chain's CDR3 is CASSPAGYYGYTF. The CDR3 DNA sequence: TGTGCCAGCAGCCCTGCGGGTTACTATGGCTACACCTTC.